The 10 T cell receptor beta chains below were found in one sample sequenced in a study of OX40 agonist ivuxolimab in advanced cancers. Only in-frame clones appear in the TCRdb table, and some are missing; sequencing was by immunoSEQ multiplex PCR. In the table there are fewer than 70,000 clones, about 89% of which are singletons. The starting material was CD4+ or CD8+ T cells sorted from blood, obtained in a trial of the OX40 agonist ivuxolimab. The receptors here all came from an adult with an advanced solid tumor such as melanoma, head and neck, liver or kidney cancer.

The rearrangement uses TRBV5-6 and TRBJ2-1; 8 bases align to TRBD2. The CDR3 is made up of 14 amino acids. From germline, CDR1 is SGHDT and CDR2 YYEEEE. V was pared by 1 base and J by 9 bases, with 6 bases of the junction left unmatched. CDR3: CASSLREGTGEQFF. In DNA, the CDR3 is TGTGCCAGCAGCTTGCGGGAGGGGACCGGTGAGCAGTTCTTC.

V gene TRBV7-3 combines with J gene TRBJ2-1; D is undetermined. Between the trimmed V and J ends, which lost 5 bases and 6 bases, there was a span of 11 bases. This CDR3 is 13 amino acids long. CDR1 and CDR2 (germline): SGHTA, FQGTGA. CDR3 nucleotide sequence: TGTGCCAGCAGCGTCGCCGGCTCCAATGAGCAGTTCTTC. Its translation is CASSVAGSNEQFF. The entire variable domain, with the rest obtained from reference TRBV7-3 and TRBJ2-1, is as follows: GAGVSQTPSNKVTEKGKYVELRCDPISGHTALYWYRQSLGQGPEFLIYFQGTGAADDSGLPNDRFFAVRPEGSVSTLKIQRTERGDSAVYLCASSVAGSNEQFFGPGTRLTVL.

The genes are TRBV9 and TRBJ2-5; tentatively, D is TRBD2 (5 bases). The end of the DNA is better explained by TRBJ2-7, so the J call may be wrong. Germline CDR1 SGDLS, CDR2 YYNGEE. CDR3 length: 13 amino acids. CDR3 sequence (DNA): TGTGCCAGCAGCGGTAGCGCCAGCTACGAGCAGTACTTC. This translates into CASSGSASYEQYF.

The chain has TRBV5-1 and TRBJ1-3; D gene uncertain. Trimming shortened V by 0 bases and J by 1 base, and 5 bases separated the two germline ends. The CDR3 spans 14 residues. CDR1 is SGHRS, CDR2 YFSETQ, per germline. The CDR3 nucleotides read TGCGCCAGCAGCTTGGAAGGGTCTGGAAACACCATATATTTT. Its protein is CASSLEGSGNTIYF. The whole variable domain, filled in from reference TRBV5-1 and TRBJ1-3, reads KAGVTQTPRYLIKTRGQQVTLSCSPISGHRSVSWYQQTPGQGLQFLFEYFSETQRNKGNFPGRFSGRQFSNSRSEMNVSTLELGDSALYLCASSLEGSGNTIYFGEGSWLTVV.

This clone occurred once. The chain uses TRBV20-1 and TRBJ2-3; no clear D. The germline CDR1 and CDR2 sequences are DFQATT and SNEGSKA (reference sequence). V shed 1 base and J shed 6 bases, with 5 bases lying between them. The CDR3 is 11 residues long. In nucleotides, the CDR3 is TGCAGTGCTAGAGGTGGGGATACGCAGTATTTT. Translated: CSARGGDTQYF.

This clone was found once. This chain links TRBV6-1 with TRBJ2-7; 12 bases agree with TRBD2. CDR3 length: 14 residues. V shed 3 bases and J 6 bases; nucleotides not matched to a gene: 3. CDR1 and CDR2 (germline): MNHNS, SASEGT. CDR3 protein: CASSEASGRAEQYF. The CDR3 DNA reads TGTGCCAGCAGTGAGGCTAGCGGGAGGGCCGAGCAGTACTTC.

CDR3 in DNA: TGTGCCAGCAGCTTGGAAGGGCCCCTCGCCTACGAGCAGTACTTC. Amino acid sequence: CASSLEGPLAYEQYF. This chain links TRBV5-4 with TRBJ2-7; D gene uncertain. Germline V lookup: CDR1 SGHNT, CDR2 YYREEE (reference sequence). The CDR3 runs 15 residues. The V end was cut by 0 bases, the J end by 2 bases, with 12 bases between.

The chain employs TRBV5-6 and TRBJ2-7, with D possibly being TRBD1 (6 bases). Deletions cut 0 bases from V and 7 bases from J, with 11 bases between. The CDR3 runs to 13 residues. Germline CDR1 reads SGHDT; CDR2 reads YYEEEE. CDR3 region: CASSLETGREQYF. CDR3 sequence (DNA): TGTGCCAGCAGCTTGGAAACAGGGCGGGAGCAGTACTTC. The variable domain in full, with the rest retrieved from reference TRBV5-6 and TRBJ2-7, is DAGVTQSPTHLIKTRGQQVTLRCSPKSGHDTVSWYQQALGQGPQFIFQYYEEEERQRGNFPDRFSGHQFPNYSSELNVNALLLGDSALYLCASSLETGREQYFGPGTRLTVT.

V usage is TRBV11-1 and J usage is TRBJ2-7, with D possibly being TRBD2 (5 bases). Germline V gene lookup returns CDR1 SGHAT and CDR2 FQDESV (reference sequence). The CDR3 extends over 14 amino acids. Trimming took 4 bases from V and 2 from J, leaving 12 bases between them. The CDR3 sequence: CASSYRERTYEQYF. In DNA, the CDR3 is TGTGCCAGCAGCTATAGGGAGCGGACCTACGAGCAGTACTTC.

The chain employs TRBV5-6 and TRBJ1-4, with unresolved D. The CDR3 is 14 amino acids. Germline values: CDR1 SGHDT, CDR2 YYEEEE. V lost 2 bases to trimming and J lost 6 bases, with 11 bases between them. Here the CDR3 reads CASSLSTHDEKLFF. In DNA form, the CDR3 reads TGTGCCAGCAGCTTAAGTACCCATGATGAAAAACTGTTTTTT.